This T cell receptor (beta chain) was obtained from a study of blood T cells in healthy people across ages. Germline CDR1 is SQVTM and CDR2 is ANQGSEA. The CDR3 contains 17 residues. Donor samples were obtained from healthy Caucasian individuals from Russia, aged about 6 to 95. For this clonotype: Its antigen remains unidentified. A read error may account for a junction end that differs from germline.

The second PCR ran about 6 to 12 cycles with a sample-barcoded 5' primer and J-beta primers. TCRdb itself ran the 5' RACE reads through MiXCR, one entry per CDR3 protein. The sample shows over a million distinct CDR3 sequences, approximately 40% of them seen only once. Study results and caveats: Naive CD4+ cell counts and diversity both ran higher in long-lived than in aged donors.

The rearrangement uses TRBV29-1 and TRBJ2-6; 8 nucleotides line up with TRBD2. The sequence was obtained from a woman between 18 and 29 years old in good health. Sequencing input: blood. CDR3 DNA: TGCAGCGTTTATAGCGGGGTCTTACGCTCTGGGGCCAGCGTCCTGACTTTC. Translated, it gives CSVYSGVLRSGASVLTF.